The 30 T cell receptor beta chains reported below all come from one sample, sequenced in a study of neurological immune-mediated disorders. TCRdb re-derived calls from the 5' RACE reads in MiXCR, one entry per CDR3 protein. This table has roughly 29,000 distinct CDR3 sequences, around a quarter appearing once. The sample taken for sequencing was CD4+ T cells from blood. The receptors shown here come from a man in his fifties with HTLV-1-associated myelopathy (HAM/TSP).

Details on this clonotype: Just one base apart from a much larger clone, this may be a read error. The rearrangement uses TRBV5-5 and TRBJ2-2, with D perhaps TRBD1 or TRBD2 (5 bases each). The CDR3 length is 15 residues. The germline V gene has CDR1 SGHKS and CDR2 YYEKEE (reference sequence). The CDR3 DNA reads TGTGCCAGCAGCTTTAGGGGAGTTAACACCTGGGAGCTGTTTTTT. Translated, it gives CASSFRGVNTWELFF.

The sample holds one count of this clonotype. The CDR3 spells CASSSQSLAGGLTSTDTQYF. The CDR3 nucleotides are TGCGCCAGCAGCTCCCAGTCCCTAGCGGGAGGCCTTACTAGCACAGATACGCAGTATTTT. The rearrangement uses TRBV5-1 and TRBJ2-3; 11 nucleotides agree with TRBD2. V lost 3 bases to trimming and J lost 0 bases; unmatched junction nucleotides: 15. Germline V gives CDR1 SGHRS, CDR2 YFSETQ. There are 20 residues in the CDR3.

This clonotype was seen repeatedly, ten times or more. Written as DNA, the CDR3 is TGTGCCAGCAGCTCAGTAAGTAACGAGCAGTACTTC. It encodes CASSSVSNEQYF. The rearrangement links TRBV12-3 or TRBV12-4 to TRBJ2-7; D call uncertain. CDR3 length: 12 residues. Trimming shortened V by 6 bases and J by 5 bases, and 11 bases separated the two germline ends.

This clonotype was observed a few times. The genes are TRBV19 and TRBJ1-1, with 8 nucleotides matching TRBD1. The junction had 9 bases not matched to a gene; V was cut back by 10 bases and J by 5 bases. Per the germline V gene, CDR1 is LNHDA and CDR2 is SQIVND (reference sequence). The length of the CDR3 is 13 residues. The CDR3 coding sequence is TGTGCCACTCAAGACAGGGGTTGGACTGAAGCTTTCTTT. Protein product: CATQDRGWTEAFF.

This chain connects TRBV20-1 to TRBJ1-2; 7 bases align to TRBD1. The CDR3 covers 14 residues. J gave up 4 bases and V 3 bases, and 8 bases lay outside the gene matches. CDR1 and CDR2 (germline): DFQATT, SNEGSKA (reference sequence). CDR3 sequence: CSASSQGSTYGYTF. The CDR3 DNA follows: TGCAGTGCTAGTTCACAGGGGTCAACCTATGGCTACACCTTC.

This clonotype was seen many times. The chain recombines TRBV5-1 with TRBJ2-1; weak D call: TRBD2 (5 bases). The CDR3 extends over 17 amino acids. Deletions cut 6 bases from V and 7 bases from J, with 26 bases between. CDR1 is SGHRS, CDR2 YFSETQ, per germline. The CDR3 sequence is CASMDGVAGSSGNEQFF. The DNA for the CDR3 is TGCGCCAGCATGGACGGTGTGGCGGGCTCATCGGGGAATGAGCAGTTCTTC.

The V call is TRBV5-8, the J call TRBJ2-7; 10 nucleotides line up with TRBD2. V trimming: 5 bases; J trimming: 6 bases; junction bases outside the gene matches: 8. Germline assignment: CDR1 SGHTS and CDR2 YDEGEE. CDR3 length: 14 amino acids. The CDR3 DNA follows: TGTGCCAGCAGGTCGGGACTAGCGAACTCCGAGCAGTACTTC. It yields the protein CASRSGLANSEQYF. Full variable domain (outside the CDR3, taken from reference TRBV5-8 and TRBJ2-7): EAGVTQSPTHLIKTRGQQATLRCSPISGHTSVYWYQQALGLGLQFLLWYDEGEERNRGNFPPRFSGRQFPNYSSELNVNALELEDSALYLCASRSGLANSEQYFGPGTRLTVT.

In its sample, this clonotype was seen many times. The CDR3, as DNA: TGTGCCAGCAGTTTAGGCAGCCACTCCTACGAGCAGTACTTC. Its translation is CASSLGSHSYEQYF. This sequence joins TRBV12-3 or TRBV12-4 and TRBJ2-7; D gene unclear. V lost 1 base to trimming and J lost 0 bases, with 7 bases between them. The CDR3 spans 14 residues.

The sample holds many counts of this clonotype. V is TRBV11-3 and J is TRBJ2-5, with D perhaps TRBD2 (5 bases). From germline, CDR1 is SGHNT and CDR2 YENEEA. The CDR3 totals 14 residues. The germline V and J ends were trimmed by 5 bases and 5 bases, with 15 bases remaining between them. The CDR3 is CASSLQSSGETQYF. The CDR3 coding sequence is TGTGCCAGCAGCCTCCAGTCTTCGGGGGAGACCCAGTACTTC.

This clonotype was observed at least ten times. This chain uses TRBV20-1 with TRBJ1-5, with 7 positions matching TRBD1. Germline V CDR1 and CDR2: DFQATT, SNEGSKA (reference sequence). Trimming at V came to 0 bases and at J to 3 bases, leaving 14 bases not matched to a gene. This CDR3 has 18 residues. The CDR3 nucleotides are TGCAGTGCTAGAGATAGAAAGAGTGGAGAGGGGGCCAATCAGCCCCAGCATTTT. Protein product: CSARDRKSGEGANQPQHF.

This clonotype was found many times. This chain uses TRBV20-1 with TRBJ1-6, with 8 bases identical to TRBD1. The CDR3 has 16 amino acids. Germline assignment: CDR1 DFQATT and CDR2 SNEGSKA (reference sequence). V lost 1 base to trimming and J lost 7 bases; unmatched junction nucleotides: 9. CDR3 loop: CSARGRRAGGNSPLHF. CDR3 nucleotide sequence: TGCAGTGCTAGAGGCCGTCGGGCAGGGGGCAATTCACCCCTCCACTTT.

This clonotype has at least ten counts. The genes are TRBV3-1 and TRBJ1-5; tentatively, D is TRBD1 (6 bases). V lost 0 bases and J 4 bases, leaving 13 bases between the germline ends. The CDR3 contains 16 residues. Per the germline V gene, CDR1 is LGHDT and CDR2 is YNNKEL (reference sequence). The DNA for the CDR3 is TGTGCCAGCAGCCAAGATGGGGGGGCCTATAATCAGCCCCAGCATTTT. This encodes CASSQDGGAYNQPQHF.

In regard to this clonotype: Its ends do not fully match the called genes, so a read error is possible. The chain uses TRBV3-1 and TRBJ2-2; 8 bases agree with TRBD1. Germline values: CDR1 LGHDT, CDR2 YNNKEL (reference sequence). This CDR3 region has 16 residues. The CDR3 region is CASSQPTGVRTGGLFF. The CDR3 nucleotides read TGTGCCAGCAGCCAACCGACAGGGGTTAGAACAGGGGGGCTGTTTTTT.

V is TRBV20-1 and J is TRBJ1-6; possible D gene TRBD1, 5 bases. This CDR3 has 12 residues. Germline V gives CDR1 DFQATT, CDR2 SNEGSKA (reference sequence). The germline V and J ends were trimmed by 1 base and 7 bases, with 5 bases remaining between them. CDR3 amino acids: CSARAGNSPLHF. The CDR3 DNA sequence: TGCAGTGCTAGAGCAGGGAATTCACCCCTCCACTTT.

This clonotype was seen at least ten times. The V gene is TRBV19, the J gene TRBJ1-1, with TRBD1 identical over 10 bases. Losses at the gene ends were 5 bases for V and 5 bases for J; bases not matched to a gene: 8. From germline, CDR1 is LNHDA and CDR2 SQIVND (reference sequence). This CDR3 region has 15 residues. As DNA, the CDR3 is TGTGCCAGTAGTCCGGGACAGGGGATTGTTACTGAAGCTTTCTTT. Translating it yields CASSPGQGIVTEAFF.

The table lists this clonotype with many counts. The V call is TRBV20-1, the J call TRBJ2-7; D gene uncertain. Germline loops: CDR1 DFQATT, CDR2 SNEGSKA (reference sequence). The CDR3 covers 14 residues. Trimming took 5 bases from V and 7 from J, leaving 21 bases between them. The CDR3 here is CSASRAQVQKEQYF. The CDR3 DNA follows: TGCAGTGCTTCCCGGGCCCAAGTCCAAAAAGAGCAGTACTTC.

This clonotype has a handful of counts. The chain uses TRBV5-6 and TRBJ1-1; the match to TRBD1 covers 7 bases. After removal of 2 bases from V and 7 bases from J, the junction contained 8 bases not matched to a gene. This CDR3 is built from 14 residues. Germline CDR1 is SGHDT and CDR2 is YYEEEE. The CDR3 sequence: CASSFLSGGGEAFF. The CDR3 bases are TGTGCCAGCAGCTTTCTCTCAGGGGGAGGTGAAGCTTTCTTT.

In its sample, this clonotype was seen many times. The chain employs TRBV3-1 and TRBJ1-5, with unresolved D. Trimming took off 1 base at V and 3 bases at J, with 13 bases between the two ends. The V gene's germline CDR1 is LGHDT and CDR2 YNNKEL (reference sequence). This CDR3 contains 16 residues. The CDR3 protein is CASSQAYGGLNQPQHF. The CDR3 bases are TGTGCCAGCAGCCAAGCGTACGGAGGGCTCAATCAGCCCCAGCATTTT.

Here the CDR3 reads CSAQTSTDTQYF. CDR3 DNA sequence: TGCAGTGCTCAGACTAGCACAGATACGCAGTATTTT. V and J are TRBV20-1 and TRBJ2-3; D not certain. Germline CDR1 and CDR2: DFQATT and SNEGSKA (reference sequence). The CDR3 is 12 residues long. V was clipped by 5 bases and J by 0 bases, with 6 bases between them.

The table lists this clonotype with many counts. This sequence joins TRBV14 and TRBJ1-1; D is possibly TRBD1 (6 bases). CDR1 is SGHDN and CDR2 is FVKESK in the germline V gene. Trimming took off 4 bases at V and 0 bases at J, with 12 bases between the two ends. The CDR3 runs to 15 residues. In nucleotides, the CDR3 is TGTGCCAGCAGCCGTGTTACAGGGATGAACACTGAAGCTTTCTTT. Translation gives CASSRVTGMNTEAFF.

This clonotype occurred many times. The chain couples TRBV6-1 to TRBJ2-7; 14 bases line up with TRBD2. The CDR3 consists of 15 residues. Per germline, CDR1 MNHNS and CDR2 SASEGT. V lost 5 bases to trimming and J lost 4 bases; unmatched junction nucleotides: 4. CDR3 in amino acids: CASSSGTSGSYEQYF. CDR3 nucleotide sequence: TGTGCCAGCAGTTCCGGGACTAGCGGGAGTTACGAGCAGTACTTC.

This clonotype was counted ten times or more. DNA of the CDR3: TGTGCCAGCAGCCCCACAGGGTACGACAATGAGCAGTTCTTC. Protein: CASSPTGYDNEQFF. The J gene is TRBJ2-1, the V gene TRBV5-6, with D perhaps matching TRBD1 (6 bases). V was shortened by 4 bases and J by 5 bases, with 13 bases between the two germline ends. CDR1 SGHDT and CDR2 YYEEEE come from the germline V gene. This CDR3 contains 14 residues.

The table lists this clonotype with many counts. The V gene is TRBV7-3, the J gene TRBJ2-1; 11 nucleotides match TRBD1. The V gene end was trimmed by 5 bases and the J gene end by 9 bases; junction bases not matched to a gene: 9. There are 15 residues in the CDR3. Germline CDR1 SGHTA, CDR2 FQGTGA. The CDR3 DNA reads TGTGCCAGCAGCCCTCAACCGGGACAGGGGGTTGAGCAGTTCTTC. Its protein is CASSPQPGQGVEQFF.

This clonotype has ten or more counts. The chain is built from TRBV9 and TRBJ2-2; D remains unclear. Germline V CDR1 and CDR2: SGDLS, YYNGEE. V dropped 0 bases and J dropped 4 bases, with 10 bases sitting between them. The length of the CDR3 is 15 residues. CDR3 sequence: CASSVGGYSTGELFF. The CDR3 DNA sequence: TGTGCCAGCAGCGTAGGCGGCTACTCCACCGGGGAGCTGTTTTTT. The full variable domain, in which reference TRBV9 and TRBJ2-2 provide the parts outside the CDR3, is DSGVTQTPKHLITATGQRVTLRCSPRSGDLSVYWYQQSLDQGLQFLIQYYNGEERAKGNILERFSAQQFPDLHSELNLSSLELGDSALYFCASSVGGYSTGELFFGEGSRLTVL.

This clonotype has only one observation. Germline is not matched at one junction end, which may reflect a read error. The rearrangement links TRBV6-6 to TRBJ1-5; the D gene is possibly TRBD1 (5 bases). CDR1 and CDR2 (germline): MNHNY, SVGAGI (reference sequence). The CDR3 is 13 amino acids. This chain's CDR3 is CANSYGANQPQHF. The CDR3 DNA reads TGTGCCAACAGTTATGGGGCGAATCAGCCCCAGCATTTT.

This clonotype was observed at least ten times. Written as DNA, the CDR3 is TGCAGTGCTAGGCCGGGACAGGGGAATGCAGATACGCAGTATTTT. It is translated as CSARPGQGNADTQYF. The chain combines TRBV20-1 with TRBJ2-3; TRBD1 matches at 10 bases. J gave up 4 bases and V 3 bases, and 7 bases lay outside the gene matches. CDR1 is DFQATT and CDR2 is SNEGSKA in the germline V gene (reference sequence). This CDR3 is built from 15 residues.

Many counts were recorded for this clonotype. This chain joins TRBV2 and TRBJ2-1, with a possible D match to TRBD2 (5 bases). The V gene lost 5 bases and the J gene lost 12 bases, with 14 bases spanning the gap. The CDR3 is 12 amino acids. Germline V gene data show CDR1 as SNHLY and CDR2 as FYNNEI. DNA for the CDR3: TGTGCCAGCAGTCCTCCCGCGGGCGGGCAGTTCTTC. Protein product: CASSPPAGGQFF.

This clonotype was seen at least ten times. The CDR3 nucleotides are TGTGCCAGCAGCTTAGAGGCAGGGAGGGCGACCAATGAGCAGTTCTTC. Translation gives CASSLEAGRATNEQFF. The chain uses TRBV11-1 and TRBJ2-1; TRBD2 matches at 7 bases. J gave up 6 bases and V 1 base, and 9 bases lay outside the gene matches. CDR1 is SGHAT and CDR2 is FQDESV in the germline V gene (reference sequence). The CDR3 consists of 16 residues.

This clonotype was detected ten times or more. The chain is built from TRBV6-6 and TRBJ2-7, with TRBD1 matching over 8 bases. The CDR3 length is 14 residues. V shed 4 bases, J shed 3 bases, and the junction held 5 bases outside the gene matches. Germline assignment: CDR1 MNHNY and CDR2 SVGAGI (reference sequence). CDR3: CASSFDRGLYEQYF. DNA of the CDR3: TGTGCCAGCAGTTTTGACAGGGGACTCTACGAGCAGTACTTC.

The sample holds many counts of this clonotype. The CDR3, as DNA: TGTGCCAGCAGTTACGAGGGTGGCAGCGAGGCGACTTTC. Translation gives CASSYEGGSEATF. The chain uses TRBV6-5 and TRBJ2-6; D is possibly TRBD2 (5 bases). Trimming removed 2 bases at V and 18 bases at J, with 17 bases between. The CDR3 is 13 amino acids. Germline lookup yields CDR1 MNHEY and CDR2 SVGAGI.